Each of the 23 T cell receptor beta chains below was sequenced from the same sample in a study of human T cells and chemical hapten exposure. TCRdb reprocessed the RACE reads via MiXCR and lists one record per CDR3 protein. The sample holds about 380,000 distinct CDR3 sequences, roughly 4.8% seen once. Time point in this sample: patch test 1, 2 weeks after DPC sensitization. Treatment of the sample: therapeutic diphenylcyclopropenone sensitization with weekly scalp DPC. Source: whole blood, taken in connection with sensitization to the hapten diphenylcyclopropenone (DPC). These receptors came from a woman between 45 and 65 years old with alopecia areata. Some clones in this sample may be carry-over from other donors' samples.

This clonotype was seen a handful of times. The CDR3 DNA is TGTGCCAGCAGCGAGGGGAAGGGGTTCCCCCAGCATTTT. Residues: CASSEGKGFPQHF. The chain uses TRBV5-6 and TRBJ1-5, with D perhaps TRBD1 (5 bases). Trimming stripped 4 bases from V and 10 bases from J, with 15 bases between. Germline V gives CDR1 SGHDT, CDR2 YYEEEE. The CDR3 contains 13 residues.

In its sample, this clonotype was seen many times. This chain uses TRBV28 with TRBJ2-1; TRBD1 is a possible D gene (6 bases). Trimming cost V 6 bases and J 1 base, with 19 bases left between them. CDR3 length: 17 residues. Per the germline V gene, CDR1 is MDHEN and CDR2 is SYDVKM. The CDR3: CASRLADSFASYNEQFF. CDR3 DNA sequence: TGTGCCAGCAGACTGGCGGACAGTTTTGCGTCCTACAATGAGCAGTTCTTC.

This clonotype occurred many times. V usage is TRBV10-3 and J usage is TRBJ2-7; 9 bases map to TRBD2. V dropped 0 bases and J dropped 2; count of bases not matched to a gene: 8. Looked up from germline, CDR1 is ENHRY and CDR2 is SYGVKD. The CDR3 is 17 residues long. The CDR3 DNA sequence: TGTGCCATCAGTGAGTCGGACGTAGCGGGGGCCCCCTACGAGCAGTACTTC. Its translation is CAISESDVAGAPYEQYF.

The chain has TRBV28 and TRBJ2-7, with 9 bases fitting TRBD1. Germline V CDR1 and CDR2: MDHEN, SYDVKM. The ends lost 3 bases at V and 9 bases at J; junction bases unmatched: 6. CDR3 length equals 13 residues. The CDR3 reads CASSFPGTGWQYF. CDR3 bases: TGTGCCAGCAGTTTTCCCGGGACAGGGTGGCAGTACTTC.

This clonotype was counted ten times or more. V is TRBV7-9 and J is TRBJ2-1; tentatively, D is TRBD2 (6 bases). V was clipped by 3 bases and J by 8 bases, with 14 bases between them. CDR1 SEHNR and CDR2 FQNEAQ come from the germline V gene (reference sequence). This CDR3 is 14 amino acids long. The CDR3 reads CASSLRDLSDEQFF. The CDR3 DNA reads TGTGCCAGCAGCTTGCGGGACCTTTCGGATGAGCAGTTCTTC.

The chain couples TRBV29-1 to TRBJ2-1, with 15 nucleotides matching TRBD2. Germline CDR1 and CDR2: SQVTM and ANQGSEA. This CDR3 is built from 15 residues. J was trimmed by 6 bases and V by 7 bases; bases with no gene match: 7. CDR3 coding DNA: TGCAGCGCCGCCCCGGGACTAGCGGGAGGCAATGAGCAGTTCTTC. It codes for CSAAPGLAGGNEQFF.

In the case of this clonotype: A much larger clone sits a single nucleotide away, making a read error possible. The genes are TRBV7-3 and TRBJ1-1, with 7 bases matching TRBD1. Germline V gives CDR1 SGHTA, CDR2 FQGTGA. The CDR3 sequence is 13 residues long. CDR3 loop: CASTLDRRAEALF. The DNA for the CDR3 is TGTGCCAGCACCTTGGACAGGCGGGCTGAAGCTCTCTTT.

There are a few counts of this clonotype. V is TRBV2 and J is TRBJ2-5; the match to TRBD2 covers 12 bases. The CDR3 contains 16 residues. Germline CDR1 reads SNHLY; CDR2 reads FYNNEI. Trimming at V came to 1 base and at J to 5 bases, leaving 5 bases not matched to a gene. In DNA, the CDR3 is TGTGCCAGCAGTGAAGATGGAACTAGCGGGGGGGAGACCCAGTACTTC. It is translated as CASSEDGTSGGETQYF.

CDR3 nucleotides: TGTGCCAGCAGCTACACCGACGGGGGCAATCAGCCCCAGCATTTT. Translated, it gives CASSYTDGGNQPQHF. The chain recombines TRBV7-8 with TRBJ1-5; D remains ambiguous. Trimming took off 4 bases at V and 2 bases at J, with 12 bases between the two ends. The CDR3 sequence is 15 residues long. From germline, CDR1 is SGHVS and CDR2 FQNEAQ.

This clonotype was seen a few times. This sequence joins TRBV6-5 and TRBJ1-1; a possible D gene is TRBD1 (6 bases). The germline gives CDR1 MNHEY, CDR2 SVGAGI. This CDR3 is built from 13 residues. Trimming cost V 6 bases and J 4 bases, with 12 bases left between them. DNA of the CDR3: TGTGCCAGCAGGCCAGGGGCTACCACTGAAGCTTTCTTT. Its translation: CASRPGATTEAFF.

This clonotype was observed at least ten times. The chain recombines TRBV11-2 with TRBJ1-3; D not resolved. Trimming removed 0 bases from V and 0 bases from J, with 6 bases in between. The germline V gene has CDR1 SGHAT and CDR2 FQNNGV. The CDR3 loop spans 15 amino acids. For the CDR3, the DNA is TGTGCCAGCAGCTTAGATCCGGCCTCTGGAAACACCATATATTTT. Amino acids: CASSLDPASGNTIYF.

This clonotype was recorded a few times. This chain links TRBV20-1 with TRBJ2-7; maybe TRBD2 (7 bases). Germline CDR1 reads DFQATT; CDR2 reads SNEGSKA (reference sequence). The CDR3 is 15 residues long. V was cut by 7 bases and J by 7 bases, with 26 bases left in between. CDR3 nucleotide sequence: TGCAGTGTAGGGGAAATGGCGGGGGCTGGCCTGGAGCAGTACTTC. Translating it yields CSVGEMAGAGLEQYF.

This clonotype has ten or more counts. The chain combines TRBV7-9 with TRBJ1-1, with 9 bases aligning to TRBD1. This CDR3 has 15 residues. Germline V lookup: CDR1 SEHNR, CDR2 FQNEAQ (reference sequence). Losses at the gene ends were 5 bases for V and 5 bases for J; bases not matched to a gene: 9. The CDR3 here is CASSMLDRGSTEAFF. The DNA for the CDR3 is TGTGCCAGCAGCATGCTAGACAGGGGGTCTACTGAAGCTTTCTTT. Full variable domain (outside the CDR3, taken from reference TRBV7-9 and TRBJ1-1): DTGVSQNPRHKITKRGQNVTFRCDPISEHNRLYWYRQTLGQGPEFLTYFQNEAQLEKSRLLSDRFSAERPKGSFSTLEIQRTEQGDSAMYLCASSMLDRGSTEAFFGQGTRLTVV.

Comments on this clonotype: A much larger clone lies a single base off, so this may be a read error. This chain connects TRBV5-1 to TRBJ2-5, with a tentative D call TRBD2 (6 bases). The germline gives CDR1 SGHRS, CDR2 YFSETQ. The CDR3 loop spans 14 amino acids. CDR3 amino acids: CASSLPGEKESQYF. CDR3 DNA sequence: TGCGCCAGCAGCTTACCGGGGGAGAAAGAGTCCCAGTACTTC.

V is TRBV24-1 and J is TRBJ2-3, with D perhaps TRBD2 (6 bases). Trimming shortened V by 4 bases and J by 3 bases, and 10 bases separated the two germline ends. Germline assignment: CDR1 KGHDR and CDR2 SFDVKD. The CDR3 is 14 amino acids. In DNA, the CDR3 is TGTGCCACCAGTGAGTCCGGGACTACAGATACGCAGTATTTT. Translation: CATSESGTTDTQYF.

Many counts were recorded for this clonotype. The rearrangement uses TRBV2 and TRBJ2-3; D uncertain. The CDR3 loop spans 10 amino acids. Germline loops: CDR1 SNHLY, CDR2 FYNNEI. Trimming removed 4 bases at V and 5 bases at J, with 1 base between. CDR3 sequence: CASSVDTQYF. Here the CDR3 DNA reads TGTGCCAGCAGTGTAGATACGCAGTATTTT.

This clonotype was detected a few times. V and J are TRBV7-2 and TRBJ2-7; D call uncertain. Trimming pared 5 bases from V and 9 bases from J, leaving 20 bases between. CDR3 size: 14 residues. Germline CDR1 reads SGHTA; CDR2 reads FQGNSA. This CDR3 reads CASSPRQEPLRQYF. CDR3 in DNA: TGTGCCAGCAGCCCCAGACAAGAACCGTTACGGCAGTACTTC.

The chain couples TRBV5-1 to TRBJ1-3; D might be TRBD1 (5 bases). The CDR3 runs to 16 residues. In germline, CDR1 is SGHRS, CDR2 YFSETQ. The ends were cut back, 1 base at V and 0 bases at J, with 11 bases in the middle. The CDR3 protein is CASSLQPGGSGNTIYF. The CDR3 nucleotides read TGCGCCAGCAGCTTGCAGCCGGGGGGCTCTGGAAACACCATATATTTT.

This clonotype was seen more than once but under ten times. The chain has TRBV9 and TRBJ1-5; a possible D gene is TRBD1 (6 bases). Germline V gene sequence: CDR1 SGDLS, CDR2 YYNGEE. With 7 bases removed from V and 3 bases from J, the gap between germline ends came to 11 bases. The CDR3 spans 13 residues. CDR3 sequence reads: CASGDRNNQPQHF. The CDR3 coding sequence is TGTGCCAGCGGCGACAGGAACAATCAGCCCCAGCATTTT.

This clonotype was observed a few times. V usage is TRBV7-2 and J usage is TRBJ2-1, with TRBD2 matching 7 bases. Germline CDR1 SGHTA, CDR2 FQGNSA. The CDR3 totals 16 residues. J was trimmed by 7 bases and V by 1 base; bases with no gene match: 10. In DNA form, the CDR3 reads TGTGCCAGCAGCTTAGAAAGAGCGGGGAAGAGGAATGAGCAGTTCTTC. This gives the protein CASSLERAGKRNEQFF. Full variable domain (missing parts from reference TRBV7-2 and TRBJ2-1): GAGVSQSPSNKVTEKGKDVELRCDPISGHTALYWYRQSLGQGLEFLIYFQGNSAPDKSGLPSDRFSAERTGGSVSTLTIQRTQQEDSAVYLCASSLERAGKRNEQFFGPGTRLTVL.

V gene TRBV5-5 combines with J gene TRBJ2-1; the match to TRBD2 covers 16 bases. After removal of 3 bases from V and 9 bases from J, the junction contained 3 bases not matched to a gene. CDR3 length: 15 residues. Germline assignment: CDR1 SGHKS and CDR2 YYEKEE (reference sequence). The CDR3 DNA reads TGTGCCAGCAGCTGGGGACTAGCGGGAGGGGTTGAGCAGTTCTTC. It encodes CASSWGLAGGVEQFF.

This clonotype was picked up many times. The rearrangement uses TRBV7-2 and TRBJ2-2; TRBD1 is a possible D gene (5 bases). The CDR3 length is 14 residues. CDR1 is SGHTA, CDR2 FQGNSA, per germline. Deletions cut 5 bases from V and 2 bases from J, with 9 bases between. The CDR3 coding sequence is TGTGCCAGCAGCCTGACAGATAACACCGGGGAGCTGTTTTTT. Its protein product is CASSLTDNTGELFF.

This clonotype was seen repeatedly, ten times or more. This chain links TRBV9 with TRBJ1-1, with D possibly matching TRBD1 (5 bases). Germline CDR1 and CDR2: SGDLS and YYNGEE. V lost 0 bases, J lost 5 bases, and 11 bases lay in between. This CDR3 is built from 14 residues. The CDR3 reads CASSVAGGDTEAFF. CDR3 sequence (DNA): TGTGCCAGCAGCGTAGCCGGGGGTGATACTGAAGCTTTCTTT.